This note documents a single T cell receptor beta chain sequence. Time point denoted: peripheral blood 6 weeks after treatment start. These data come from a study of PD-L1 blockade in urothelial cancer. V was clipped by 5 bases and J by 6 bases; unmatched bases: 7. CDR3 length: 15 residues. Germline V gene data show CDR1 as LNHDA and CDR2 as SQIVND (reference sequence). Some clones are missing from TCRdb's copy, which holds only in-frame ones; the method was immunoSEQ multiplex PCR. The data hold some 51,000 clones, with 88% observed a single time. The receptor was derived from a man aged 55-75 years with urothelial cancer. The specimen was PBMCs, collected around atezolizumab (anti-PD-L1) treatment. The V and J genes are TRBV19 and TRBJ2-4; 10 positions match TRBD1. DNA for the CDR3: TGTGCCAGTAGTGACCGGGACAGGGGCGGAAACATTCAGTACTTC. Its translation: CASSDRDRGGNIQYF.